The 5 T cell receptor beta chains below come from one sample, sequenced in a study of blood T cell repertoires in COVID-19 (dated by TCRdb to about 2020). The library relied on the immunoSEQ multiplex PCR assay. TCRdb obtained this table from immuneACCESS and retained in-frame rearrangements with V and J assigned. These tables miss some clones; where compared with another copy, unresolved V genes account for less than half of the shortfall, and the remainder is unexplained. In all, the sample holds some 160,000 clones, and about 83% of those were seen once. Clones ranked in the top ten supply about 2% of the sample. Sequences were obtained from peripheral blood. These receptors originate from a woman of 80 years or more with acute or convalescent COVID-19.

The J gene is TRBJ2-7, the V gene TRBV3-1 (or the pseudogene TRBV3-2), with 9 bases matching TRBD2. Germline V gene lookup returns CDR1 LGHDT and CDR2 YNNKEL (reference sequence). Trimming at V came to 1 base and at J to 2 bases, leaving 6 bases not matched to a gene. This CDR3 contains 16 residues. CDR3 loop: CASSQGLAGNTYEQYF. The CDR3 region has the DNA TGTGCCAGCAGCCAAGGCCTAGCGGGAAATACCTACGAGCAGTACTTC.

This chain connects TRBV7-9 to TRBJ2-7; the match to TRBD2 covers 7 bases. Germline CDR1 SEHNR, CDR2 FQNEAQ (reference sequence). This CDR3 has 16 amino acids. V was pared by 3 bases and J by 6 bases, with 14 bases of the junction left unmatched. The CDR3 DNA follows: TGTGCCAGCAGCTTTATCGCGGGGGAGGGGCCGGGCGAGCAGTACTTC. This translates into CASSFIAGEGPGEQYF. Drawing the rest from reference TRBV7-9 and TRBJ2-7, the complete variable domain is DTGVSQNPRHKITKRGQNVTFRCDPISEHNRLYWYRQTLGQGPEFLTYFQNEAQLEKSRLLSDRFSAERPKGSFSTLEIQRTEQGDSAMYLCASSFIAGEGPGEQYFGPGTRLTVT.

This clone was observed a single time. The rearrangement links TRBV19 to TRBJ1-4; the D gene is possibly TRBD1 (6 bases). The CDR3 totals 16 residues. Per germline, CDR1 LNHDA and CDR2 SQIVND (reference sequence). Trimming cost V 4 bases and J 0 bases, with 12 bases left between them. The CDR3 spells CASSTRQVATNEKLFF. The CDR3 DNA follows: TGTGCCAGTAGTACGCGACAGGTTGCAACTAATGAAAAACTGTTTTTT.

This clone was recorded once. This chain joins TRBV7-2 and TRBJ1-1; D is possibly TRBD1 (6 bases). The CDR3 is 15 amino acids. V was pared by 1 base and J by 7 bases, with 16 bases between. In germline, CDR1 is SGHTA, CDR2 FQGNSA. The CDR3 DNA follows: TGTGCCAGCAGCTTAGAGGGGGGGCCGGGATTTGAAGCTTTCTTT. Translation gives CASSLEGGPGFEAFF.

The CDR3 nucleotides are TGTGCCAGCAGCGTAGCCTTCTACAATGAGCAGTTCTTC. This translates into CASSVAFYNEQFF. This chain joins TRBV9 and TRBJ2-1; D call uncertain. Germline V CDR1 and CDR2: SGDLS, YYNGEE. Trimming removed 0 bases from V and 3 bases from J, with 4 bases in between. The CDR3 is made up of 13 amino acids.